This TCR beta chain comes out of a study of cytomegalovirus exposure and HLA in healthy donors. The PCR employed 60 Vbeta primers together with 13 Jbeta primers. Libraries were prepared by immunoSEQ multiplex PCR; TCRdb keeps only in-frame clonotypes and omits some of them. The data show around 190,000 clones, 9.5% seen once. This CDR3 has 14 amino acids. Germline V gene sequence: CDR1 SQVTM, CDR2 ANQGSEA. V was cut by 4 bases and J by 1 base, with 10 bases left in between. This clone was recorded a few times. Sample: PBMCs. The rearrangement links TRBV29-1 to TRBJ2-2; D perhaps matches TRBD2 (6 bases). The clonotype comes from a woman between 25 and 40 years old in good health and CMV-seropositive. The CDR3 DNA reads as TGCAGCGTTGTTTTAGCGGTGAACACCGGGGAGCTGTTTTTT. Translating gives CSVVLAVNTGELFF.